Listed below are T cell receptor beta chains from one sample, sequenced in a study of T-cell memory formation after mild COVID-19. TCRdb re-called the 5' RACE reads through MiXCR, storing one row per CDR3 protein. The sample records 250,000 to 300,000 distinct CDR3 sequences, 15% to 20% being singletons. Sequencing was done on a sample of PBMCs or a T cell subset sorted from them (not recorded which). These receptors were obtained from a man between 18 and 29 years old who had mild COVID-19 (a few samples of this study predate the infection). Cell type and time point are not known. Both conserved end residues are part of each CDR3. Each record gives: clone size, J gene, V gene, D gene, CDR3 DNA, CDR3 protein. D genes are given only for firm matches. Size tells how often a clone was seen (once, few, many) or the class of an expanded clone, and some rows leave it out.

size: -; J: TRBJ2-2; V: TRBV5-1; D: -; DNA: TGCGCCAGCAGCTTGGTGGCGCGGAGCACCGGGGAGCTGTTTTTT; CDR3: CASSLVARSTGELFF
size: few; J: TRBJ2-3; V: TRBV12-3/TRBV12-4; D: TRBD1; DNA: TGTGCCAGCAGTGCTCAGGGGGCGCGCACAGATACGCAGTATTTT; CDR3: CASSAQGARTDTQYF
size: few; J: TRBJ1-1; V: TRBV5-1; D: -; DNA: TGCGCCAGCAACCCTCCCGGCAGGCATGAAGCTTTCTTT; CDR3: CASNPPGRHEAFF
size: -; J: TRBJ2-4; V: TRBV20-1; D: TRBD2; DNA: TGCAGTGCTCAGACTAGCGGGGGGAACATTCAGTACTTC; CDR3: CSAQTSGGNIQYF
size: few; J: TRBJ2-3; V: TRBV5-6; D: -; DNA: TGTGCCAGCAGCTTGGGGGCCAGGGCAGTAGATACGCAGTATTTT; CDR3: CASSLGARAVDTQYF
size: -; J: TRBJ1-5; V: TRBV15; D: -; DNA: TGTGCCACCAGCAGAGCAGCAGGGGCCGAAAATCAGCCCCAGCATTTT; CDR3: CATSRAAGAENQPQHF
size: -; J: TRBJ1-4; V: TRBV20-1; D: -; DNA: TGCAGTGCTAGAGACCAAAGGGGCAGTGAAAAACTGTTTTTT; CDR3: CSARDQRGSEKLFF
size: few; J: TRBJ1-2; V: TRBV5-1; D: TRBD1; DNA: TGCGCCAGCAGCAAGGACAGGGGGAAGGGGAATGGCTACACCTTC; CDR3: CASSKDRGKGNGYTF
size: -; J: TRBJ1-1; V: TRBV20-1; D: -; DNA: TGCAGTGCTGCTACAGGGATAACTGAAGCTTTCTTT; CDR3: CSAATGITEAFF
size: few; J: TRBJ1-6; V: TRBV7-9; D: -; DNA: TGTGCCAGCAGCTCCCCCCCAGGGGAAAGGGCACCCCTCCACTTT; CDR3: CASSSPPGERAPLHF
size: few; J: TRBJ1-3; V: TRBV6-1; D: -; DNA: TGTGCCAGCAGTGAGGACTCTGGAAACACCATATATTTT; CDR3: CASSEDSGNTIYF
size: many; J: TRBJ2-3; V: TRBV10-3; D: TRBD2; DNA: TGTGCCATCGCCGGGGGGGTTGGAGATACGCAGTATTTT; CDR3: CAIAGGVGDTQYF
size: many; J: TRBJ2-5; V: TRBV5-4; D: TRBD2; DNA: TGTGCCAGCAGCATGGGACTAGCGAGAAGAGAGACCCAGTACTTC; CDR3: CASSMGLARRETQYF
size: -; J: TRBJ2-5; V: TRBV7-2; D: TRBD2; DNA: TGTGCCAGCAGCTTAGTCCGGGGGGGCCAAGAGACCCAGTACTTC; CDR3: CASSLVRGGQETQYF
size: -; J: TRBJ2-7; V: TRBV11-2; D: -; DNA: TGTGCCAGCAGCCAAACCGAGGGGGTTGGGCAGTACTTC; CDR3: CASSQTEGVGQYF
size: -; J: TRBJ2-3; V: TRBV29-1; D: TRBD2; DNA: TGCAGCGTTGATGATAGCGGGGAAACAGATACGCAGTATTTT; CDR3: CSVDDSGETDTQYF
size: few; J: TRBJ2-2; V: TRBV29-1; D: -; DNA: TGCAGCGTAAAGGGCATGGTGAACACCGGGGAGCTGTTTTTT; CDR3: CSVKGMVNTGELFF
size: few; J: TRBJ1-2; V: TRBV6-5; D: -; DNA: TGTGCCAGCAGTACCGACAGTGTTCGTGGCTACACCTTC; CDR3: CASSTDSVRGYTF
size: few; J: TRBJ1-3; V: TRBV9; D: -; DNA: TGTGCCAGCAGCGTAGGTGACTACTCTGGAAACACCATATATTTT; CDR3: CASSVGDYSGNTIYF
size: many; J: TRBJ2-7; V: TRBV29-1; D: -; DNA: TGCAGCGTTGTGCTAGCGTCGACCTACGAGCAGTACTTC; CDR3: CSVVLASTYEQYF